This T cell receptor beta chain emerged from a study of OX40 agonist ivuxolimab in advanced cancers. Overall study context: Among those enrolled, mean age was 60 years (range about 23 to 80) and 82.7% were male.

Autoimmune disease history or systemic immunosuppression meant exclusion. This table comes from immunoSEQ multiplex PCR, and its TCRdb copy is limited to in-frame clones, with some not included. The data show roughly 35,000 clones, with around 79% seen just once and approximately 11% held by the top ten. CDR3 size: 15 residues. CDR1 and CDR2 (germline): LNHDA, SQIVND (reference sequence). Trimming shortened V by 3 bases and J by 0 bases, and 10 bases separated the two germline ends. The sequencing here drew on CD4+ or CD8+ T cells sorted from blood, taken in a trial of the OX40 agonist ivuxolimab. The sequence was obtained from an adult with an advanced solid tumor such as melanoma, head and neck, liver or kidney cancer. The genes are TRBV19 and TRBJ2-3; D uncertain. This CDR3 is CASSIGSRSTDTQYF. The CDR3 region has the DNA TGTGCCAGTAGTATTGGCAGTAGAAGCACAGATACGCAGTATTTT.